Following are 12 T cell receptor beta chains from one sample sequenced in a study of beta chain features in type 1 diabetes. The authors reverse transcribed all of the isolated RNA, so sequencing captured expressed TCRB transcripts. Sequencing used immunoSEQ multiplex PCR; TCRdb keeps in-frame clones, though not all of them. The profile shows 300,000 to 400,000 clones, about 13% of them singletons. Their cognate antigens are unknown. Whole-study results and caveats: There was a moderate but significant shortening of TCRB CDR3s in all four CD4+ subsets of Type 1 diabetes patients.

Source material: naive CD4+ T cells from blood. The receptors derive from a woman aged 18-29 years with type 1 diabetes.

V and J are TRBV5-4 and TRBJ2-2; 9 positions agree with TRBD2. The germline V gene has CDR1 SGHNT and CDR2 YYREEE (reference sequence). The CDR3 is 16 residues long. Germline trimming cut 3 bases from V and 3 bases from J; bases unmatched to any gene: 6. The CDR3 loop reads CASSSLAGWDTGELFF. Here the CDR3 DNA reads TGTGCCAGCAGCTCACTAGCGGGCTGGGACACCGGGGAGCTGTTTTTT.

This rearrangement joins TRBV7-2 to TRBJ1-1, with D possibly being TRBD1 (5 bases). Trimming cost V 7 bases and J 1 base, with 13 bases left between them. The CDR3 totals 14 residues. In germline, CDR1 is SGHTA, CDR2 FQGNSA. This CDR3 is CASNIGRGNTEAFF. CDR3 DNA: TGTGCCAGCAACATTGGAAGGGGGAACACTGAAGCTTTCTTT.

This clone came up a few times. The chain is built from TRBV6-1 and TRBJ2-3, with 11 bases matching TRBD2. J lost 2 bases, V lost 2 bases, and 9 bases had no gene match. There are 18 residues in the CDR3. The germline gives CDR1 MNHNS, CDR2 SASEGT. CDR3 residues: CASSELVSSGRNTDTQYF. In DNA form, the CDR3 reads TGTGCCAGCAGTGAACTGGTGTCTAGCGGGAGGAACACAGATACGCAGTATTTT.

The chain has TRBV7-9 and TRBJ1-1, with D possibly being TRBD1 (6 bases). The germline V and J ends were trimmed by 2 bases and 8 bases, with 9 bases remaining between them. Germline V CDR1 and CDR2: SEHNR, FQNEAQ (reference sequence). CDR3 length: 12 amino acids. Here the CDR3 reads CASSLWTAEAFF. The CDR3 nucleotides are TGTGCCAGCAGCTTATGGACAGCCGAAGCTTTCTTT.

The genes are TRBV11-2 and TRBJ1-4; perhaps TRBD1 as D (5 bases). With 4 bases removed from V and 5 bases from J, the gap between germline ends came to 14 bases. CDR1 and CDR2 from the germline V gene are SGHAT and FQNNGV. This CDR3 region has 15 residues. The CDR3 is CASSSDGGRNEKLFF. In nucleotides, the CDR3 is TGTGCCAGCAGCTCAGACGGGGGTAGGAATGAAAAACTGTTTTTT.

A few counts support this clone. The rearrangement joins TRBV28 to TRBJ2-7; TRBD1 aligns across 8 bases. Germline lookup yields CDR1 MDHEN and CDR2 SYDVKM. The length of the CDR3 is 13 residues. The junction had 3 bases not matched to a gene; V was cut back by 6 bases and J by 2 bases. CDR3 protein: CASRDRVTYEQYF. The CDR3 DNA is TGTGCCAGCAGGGACAGGGTGACCTACGAGCAGTACTTC.

The chain combines TRBV6-1 with TRBJ2-5; TRBD2 might be the D (6 bases). The V gene lost 4 bases and the J gene lost 2 bases, with 8 bases spanning the gap. Looked up from germline, CDR1 is MNHNS and CDR2 is SASEGT. The length of the CDR3 is 13 residues. CDR3 protein: CASSAGTQETQYF. CDR3 in DNA: TGTGCCAGCAGTGCCGGGACTCAAGAGACCCAGTACTTC.

This chain joins TRBV29-1 and TRBJ1-4; D not resolved. V shed 5 bases and J shed 8 bases, with 21 bases lying between them. Germline V gives CDR1 SQVTM, CDR2 ANQGSEA. The CDR3 loop spans 15 amino acids. CDR3 sequence: CSVCNPTTSGEKLFF. The DNA for the CDR3 is TGCAGCGTTTGTAATCCCACTACTTCGGGAGAAAAACTGTTTTTT.

This clone was seen more than once but under ten times. The sample carries other DNA sequences with the same CDR3. This chain links TRBV5-1 with TRBJ2-1, with 8 bases lining up with TRBD2. The CDR3 loop spans 15 amino acids. Germline V lookup: CDR1 SGHRS, CDR2 YFSETQ. J gave up 3 bases and V 0 bases, and 2 bases lay outside the gene matches. The CDR3 coding sequence is TGCGCCAGCAGCTTGGTGGCGGGAGGCTACAATGAGCAGTTCTTC. Its protein product is CASSLVAGGYNEQFF.

This clone has only a few counts. This chain links TRBV30 with TRBJ2-1; unclear D gene. Trimming removed 2 bases from V and 10 bases from J, with 9 bases in between. Germline V gene sequence: CDR1 GTSNPN, CDR2 SVGIG (reference sequence). This CDR3 is 11 amino acids long. This chain's CDR3 is CAWSFRLEQFF. In DNA, the CDR3 is TGTGCCTGGAGTTTCCGTTTAGAGCAGTTCTTC. The whole variable domain, remainder taken from reference TRBV30 and TRBJ2-1, is SQTIHQWPATLVQPVGSPLSLECTVEGTSNPNLYWYRQAAGRGLQLLFYSVGIGQISSEVPQNLSASRPQDRQFILSSKKLLLSDSGFYLCAWSFRLEQFFGPGTRLTVL.

The chain employs TRBV4-3 and TRBJ2-3; 7 bases fit TRBD2. V shed 0 bases, J shed 2 bases, and the junction held 8 bases outside the gene matches. Germline V lookup: CDR1 LGHNA, CDR2 YSLEER. CDR3 length: 17 amino acids. CDR3 residues: CASSQDRGLYVTDTQYF. CDR3 nucleotide sequence: TGCGCCAGCAGCCAAGACCGGGGACTATACGTCACAGATACGCAGTATTTT.

This clone was observed a handful of times. This rearrangement joins TRBV28 to TRBJ2-7; D possibly corresponds to TRBD2 (7 bases). This CDR3 is 16 amino acids long. V lost 3 bases to trimming and J lost 9 bases, with 24 bases between them. Germline V gene lookup returns CDR1 MDHEN and CDR2 SYDVKM. CDR3 protein: CASSFALSGGSNAQYF. In DNA, the CDR3 is TGTGCCAGCAGTTTTGCCTTATCGGGGGGCTCGAATGCGCAGTACTTC.